The T cell receptor (beta chain) under discussion was sequenced for a study of CD8 T cells in Susac syndrome. The CDR3 loop spans 16 amino acids. The V gene end was trimmed by 3 bases and the J gene end by 6 bases; junction bases not matched to a gene: 11. Germline CDR1 reads LNHNV; CDR2 reads YYDKDF (reference sequence). A quantity of 0.5 to 1 ug RNA underwent reverse transcription using random hexamers. MiXCR, applied by TCRdb to the immunoSEQ multiplex PCR reads, yields one record per CDR3 protein. This sample has around 71,000 distinct CDR3 sequences, with around 93% found just once. This clonotype was recorded only once. Here the CDR3 omits its conserved ending phenylalanine or tryptophan, so a read error is the likely source. Bulk CD8+ and CD4+ cells came from magnetic negative isolation; CD8+ TEMRA by FACS.

Sequenced sample: CD4+ T cells from PBMCs. The chain joins TRBV15 to TRBJ2-7; 10 bases line up with TRBD1. The receptor was derived from a human donor with Susac syndrome. CDR3 DNA: TGTGCCACCAGCAGGGGGGGAGACAGGGGGCCGCGCGAGCAGTACCTC. Protein product: CATSRGGDRGPREQYL.